A selection of T cell receptor beta chains follows, all from one sample in a study of CD8+ T cells in alopecia areata. The data were produced by immunoSEQ multiplex PCR, yet TCRdb's version contains in-frame clones alone and is incomplete. The data contain over 100,000 clones, less than 75% of them singletons. The source material was CD8+ T cells sorted from blood, sampled at week 24, from a patient treated with tofacitinib. The receptors stem from a human donor with alopecia areata. CDR3s include the opening cysteine and the closing phenylalanine or tryptophan. D genes are given only for firm matches. Clone size, where shown, is once, few, many, or a class for clones that have expanded.

v_call	j_call	d_call	clone_size	cdr3_aa	cdr3_nt
TRBV5-1	TRBJ2-7	TRBD2	few	CASSLVGLAGGDYEQYF	TGCGCCAGCAGCTTGGTAGGGCTAGCGGGGGGCGACTACGAGCAGTACTTC
TRBV5-6	TRBJ1-2	NA	NA	CASSLGNLADGYTF	TGTGCCAGCAGCTTGGGGAACCTTGCGGATGGCTACACCTTC
TRBV6-5	TRBJ2-1	NA	NA	CASGFDPYNEQFF	TGTGCCAGCGGATTTGATCCTTACAATGAGCAGTTCTTC
TRBV6-6	TRBJ2-1	NA	NA	CASSYEIPGSYNEQFF	TGTGCCAGCAGTTACGAAATTCCGGGTTCCTACAATGAGCAGTTCTTC
TRBV7-8	TRBJ2-1	TRBD2	NA	CASSLLAGDSYNEQFF	TGTGCCAGCAGCTTGTTAGCGGGGGACTCCTACAATGAGCAGTTCTTC
TRBV5-6	TRBJ1-5	NA	NA	CASSLSLGAHQPQHF	TGTGCCAGCAGCTTGAGTTTGGGGGCCCATCAGCCCCAGCATTTT
TRBV5-1	TRBJ2-3	NA	NA	CASSLRGLSTDTQYF	TGCGCCAGCAGCTTGCGGGGGCTAAGCACAGATACGCAGTATTTT
TRBV25-1	TRBJ1-2	NA	NA	CASSESRGYGYTF	TGTGCCAGCAGTGAATCGAGGGGCTATGGCTACACCTTC
TRBV7-2	TRBJ2-4	TRBD2	NA	CASSLVFRASGRENIQYF	TGTGCCAGCAGCTTAGTATTCAGGGCTAGCGGGAGGGAAAACATTCAGTACTTC
TRBV4-3	TRBJ2-2	TRBD1	NA	CASSQLTGDTGELFF	TGCGCCAGCAGCCAACTAACAGGGGACACCGGGGAGCTGTTTTTT
TRBV9	TRBJ1-1	TRBD1	once	CASSQTGTGGRNTEAFF	TGTGCCAGCAGCCAAACCGGGACAGGGGGTCGGAACACTGAAGCTTTCTTT
TRBV29-1	TRBJ2-1	TRBD2	NA	CSVEDRGRGARSYNEQFF	TGCAGCGTTGAAGATCGGGGGCGGGGGGCACGCTCCTACAATGAGCAGTTCTTC
TRBV9	TRBJ1-2	TRBD1	NA	CASTIGQDYGYTF	TGTGCCAGTACTATCGGACAGGACTATGGCTACACCTTC
TRBV6-1	TRBJ1-1	NA	NA	CASPPRANTEAFF	TGTGCCAGTCCACCGAGGGCCAACACTGAAGCTTTCTTT
TRBV29-1	TRBJ1-6	TRBD1	few	CSDRQGAWDSPLHF	TGCAGCGATCGACAGGGCGCATGGGATTCACCCCTCCACTTT
TRBV5-1	TRBJ2-5	NA	NA	CASSHHRSQETQYF	TGCGCCAGCAGCCACCACAGGTCTCAAGAGACCCAGTACTTC
TRBV27	TRBJ1-1	NA	NA	CASSHREAFF	TGTGCCAGCAGCCACCGAGAAGCTTTCTTT
TRBV5-1	TRBJ1-1	NA	NA	CASSLVGTEAFF	TGCGCCAGCAGCTTGGTAGGGACTGAAGCTTTCTTT
TRBV19	TRBJ1-1	TRBD1	NA	CASIRTGGLNTEAFF	TGTGCCAGTATTCGTACAGGGGGCTTGAACACTGAAGCTTTCTTT
TRBV15	TRBJ1-1	NA	NA	CATSSPPHGEPEAFF	TGTGCCACCAGCAGCCCCCCACACGGGGAGCCTGAAGCTTTCTTT
TRBV7-9	TRBJ2-7	NA	few	CASSQGERAPHEQYF	TGTGCCAGCAGCCAAGGGGAGCGGGCTCCCCACGAGCAGTACTTC
TRBV2	TRBJ1-5	NA	few	CASSDRIRGSNQPQHF	TGTGCCAGCAGTGACAGGATCAGGGGTAGCAATCAGCCCCAGCATTTT
TRBV27	TRBJ2-7	TRBD1	NA	CASSSPGTGTYEQYF	TGTGCCAGCAGTTCACCCGGGACAGGGACCTACGAGCAGTACTTC
TRBV29-1	TRBJ2-1	TRBD2	NA	CSVPIAGGPSPYNEQFF	TGCAGCGTTCCAATAGCGGGGGGGCCATCTCCCTACAATGAGCAGTTCTTC
TRBV23-1	TRBJ2-1	NA	few	CASSQSWQHEQFF	TGCGCCAGCAGTCAATCCTGGCAGCATGAGCAGTTCTTC
TRBV25-1	TRBJ1-2	NA	once	CASSAGPTSGYTF	TGTGCCAGCAGTGCGGGACCCACGTCGGGCTACACCTTC
TRBV5-1	TRBJ2-7	TRBD2	few	CASSVVGTSGNEQYF	TGCGCCAGCAGCGTGGTCGGGACTAGCGGGAACGAGCAGTACTTC
TRBV6-5	TRBJ1-4	NA	many	CASSPGAHEKLFF	TGTGCCAGCAGCCCCGGGGCGCATGAAAAACTGTTTTTT
TRBV7-9	TRBJ2-2	NA	NA	CASSPLTTGELFF	TGTGCCAGCAGCCCTCTGACCACCGGGGAGCTGTTTTTT
TRBV11-2	TRBJ1-3	NA	NA	CASSLDSFSGNTIYF	TGTGCCAGCAGCTTAGACAGTTTCTCTGGAAACACCATATATTTT
TRBV27	TRBJ2-7	NA	NA	CASGWDVGEQYF	TGTGCCAGCGGCTGGGACGTCGGCGAGCAGTACTTC
TRBV13	TRBJ1-3	NA	NA	CASSYGSTGNTIYF	TGTGCCAGCAGCTATGGGTCGACTGGAAACACCATATATTTT
TRBV6-7	TRBJ2-1	TRBD2	NA	CASSYGGDEQFF	TGTGCCAGCAGTTACGGGGGGGATGAGCAGTTCTTC
TRBV7-8	TRBJ1-2	NA	NA	CASSLVLSYGYTF	TGTGCCAGCAGCCTCGTTCTGTCCTATGGCTACACCTTC
TRBV13	TRBJ2-1	TRBD2	once	CASSPSLAGPRKGQFF	TGTGCCAGCAGCCCCTCGCTAGCGGGGCCCCGCAAGGGGCAGTTCTTC
TRBV27	TRBJ1-5	NA	few	CASSLAQTFNQPQHF	TGTGCCAGCAGTTTAGCTCAGACCTTCAATCAGCCCCAGCATTTT
TRBV11-1	TRBJ2-2	NA	NA	CASSFHPSEESTGELFF	TGTGCCAGCAGCTTCCACCCATCGGAAGAATCCACCGGGGAGCTGTTTTTT
TRBV7-9	TRBJ2-3	NA	NA	CASSLASTDTQYF	TGTGCCAGCAGCTTGGCTAGCACAGATACGCAGTATTTT
TRBV2	TRBJ2-5	TRBD2	few	CASSEALAGKGETQYF	TGTGCCAGCAGTGAAGCGCTAGCGGGGAAGGGAGAGACCCAGTACTTC
TRBV29-1	TRBJ2-2	NA	NA	CSVAGTAYTGELFF	TGCAGCGTCGCCGGGACGGCCTACACCGGGGAGCTGTTTTTT
TRBV6-4	TRBJ2-5	TRBD2	few	CASSETSGGQETQYF	TGTGCCAGCAGTGAAACTAGCGGGGGCCAAGAGACCCAGTACTTC
TRBV4-1	TRBJ2-1	NA	NA	CASSQDLRAEQFF	TGCGCCAGCAGCCAAGATCTAAGGGCTGAGCAGTTCTTC
TRBV9	TRBJ1-1	NA	few	CASSDTLGSEAFF	TGTGCCAGCAGCGATACGCTGGGTTCTGAAGCTTTCTTT
TRBV5-6	TRBJ1-1	NA	NA	CASSAPGGGGEAFF	TGTGCCAGCAGCGCCCCGGGGGGGGGCGGTGAAGCTTTCTTT